The 32 T cell receptor beta chains reported below all come from one sample, sequenced in a study of cytomegalovirus exposure and HLA in healthy donors. The PCR used 60 Vbeta and 13 Jbeta primers. Sequencing was performed with immunoSEQ multiplex PCR; in TCRdb, only in-frame clones are kept and a portion is missing. The sample consists of around 150,000 clones, just under 80% of them appearing once. Material: PBMCs. The origin of the receptors is a young man in good health.

About this clone: The germline gene is not matched at one end of the junction; a read error may be the cause. The chain joins TRBV7-9 to TRBJ1-5, with 8 nucleotides matching TRBD1. The CDR3 sequence is 13 residues long. CDR1 is SEHNR and CDR2 is FQNEAQ in the germline V gene (reference sequence). The CDR3 DNA reads TGTTCCAGCAGCCCCAGCCAGGGGGCGACCCAGCATTTT. Translation: CSSSPSQGATQHF. Combining the CDR3 with reference TRBV7-9 and TRBJ1-5 gives the whole variable domain DTGVSQNPRHKITKRGQNVTFRCDPISEHNRLYWYRQTLGQGPEFLTYFQNEAQLEKSRLLSDRFSAERPKGSFSTLEIQRTEQGDSAMYLCSSSPSQGATQHFGDGTRLSIL.

This clone was found a few times. The chain is built from TRBV7-6 and TRBJ1-1; D is possibly TRBD1 (5 bases). Germline CDR1 and CDR2: SGHVS and FNYEAQ. V shed 0 bases and J shed 0 bases, with 29 bases lying between them. This CDR3 is 22 amino acids long. The chain's CDR3 is CASSLAPAGRHGVHPMNTEAFF. CDR3 coding DNA: TGTGCCAGCAGCTTAGCGCCGGCAGGGCGTCATGGGGTCCACCCAATGAACACTGAAGCTTTCTTT.

The CDR3 region has the DNA TGTGCCAGCAGTAAACAGGGGGTATACTCACCTTTAAGCTACACCTTC. It is translated as CASSKQGVYSPLSYTF. This chain uses TRBV28 with TRBJ1-2, with 8 bases aligning to TRBD1. Trimming took 5 bases from V and 9 from J; bases not matched to a gene: 17. The CDR3 has 16 amino acids. Germline V lookup: CDR1 MDHEN, CDR2 SYDVKM.

Points on this clone: At one end the junction does not follow the germline gene, possibly because of a read error. This chain joins TRBV7-9 and TRBJ2-3; tentative D call: TRBD1 (5 bases). CDR3 length equals 17 residues. In germline, CDR1 is SEHNR, CDR2 FQNEAQ (reference sequence). The DNA of the CDR3 is TGTTCCAGCAGCTTAACTGCAGGGCACCTCCTGGGAGATACGCAGTATTTT. This sequence encodes CSSSLTAGHLLGDTQYF.

The V call is TRBV6-1, the J call TRBJ2-7, with TRBD2 matching 11 bases. CDR1 and CDR2 (germline): MNHNS, SASEGT. The CDR3 length is 16 residues. The V segment lost 2 bases and the J segment 4 bases; nucleotides outside the gene matches: 7. DNA of the CDR3: TGTGCCAGCAGTGAATCTAGCGGGAGGCGGGTATACGAGCAGTACTTC. As protein: CASSESSGRRVYEQYF.

V gene TRBV4-1 combines with J gene TRBJ1-5; 7 bases fit TRBD1. CDR3 length: 15 residues. The trim removed 4 bases at V and 6 bases at J, leaving 9 bases unmatched. Germline assignment: CDR1 MGHRA and CDR2 YSYEKL. The CDR3: CASSPRQGPSQPQHF. CDR3 sequence (DNA): TGCGCCAGCAGCCCCCGACAGGGACCAAGTCAGCCCCAGCATTTT.

The rearrangement links TRBV27 to TRBJ2-7, with 12 positions matching TRBD2. The germline V gene has CDR1 MNHEY and CDR2 SMNVEV (reference sequence). Trimming took 6 bases from V and 2 from J; bases not matched to a gene: 5. The CDR3 extends over 15 amino acids. The CDR3 here is CASSQTSGRTYEQYF. The CDR3, as DNA: TGTGCCAGCAGCCAGACTAGCGGGAGAACCTACGAGCAGTACTTC.

The chain uses TRBV7-2 and TRBJ2-7; 10 positions agree with TRBD2. Germline V gives CDR1 SGHTA, CDR2 FQGNSA. V gave up 8 bases and J gave up 3 bases; unmatched junction bases: 4. The length of the CDR3 is 13 residues. Here the CDR3 reads CASASSGSYEQYF. In DNA, the CDR3 is TGTGCCAGCGCGTCTAGCGGGAGCTACGAGCAGTACTTC.

The V and J genes are TRBV5-1 and TRBJ1-4; 7 bases align to TRBD1. The V gene end was trimmed by 4 bases and the J gene end by 8 bases; junction bases not matched to a gene: 14. This CDR3 has 16 residues. The V gene's germline CDR1 is SGHRS and CDR2 YFSETQ. This CDR3 is CASSLYNTGAEEKLFF. DNA of the CDR3: TGCGCCAGCAGCCTATATAATACAGGGGCGGAAGAAAAACTGTTTTTT.

The genes are TRBV27 and TRBJ2-7; D is possibly TRBD2 (6 bases). Trimming cost V 4 bases and J 9 bases, with 19 bases left between them. CDR3 size: 14 residues. Germline loops: CDR1 MNHEY, CDR2 SMNVEV (reference sequence). In DNA form, the CDR3 reads TGTGCCAGCAGTTCAAGGACGGGCGCGGGGATGCAGTACTTC. Residues: CASSSRTGAGMQYF.

This chain uses TRBV7-6 with TRBJ2-1, with D perhaps matching TRBD1 (6 bases). The CDR3 is made up of 14 amino acids. Germline CDR1 is SGHVS and CDR2 is FNYEAQ. With 3 bases removed from V and 4 bases from J, the gap between germline ends came to 10 bases. For the CDR3, the DNA is TGTGCCAGCAGCTTGGACAGAGTTTACAATGAGCAGTTCTTC. It translates to CASSLDRVYNEQFF.

Remarks on this clone: Other DNA sequences in this sample translate to the same CDR3. The gene calls are TRBV5-1 and TRBJ2-5, with 10 nucleotides matching TRBD2. V lost 0 bases to trimming and J lost 1 base; unmatched junction nucleotides: 3. Germline CDR1 and CDR2: SGHRS and YFSETQ. The CDR3 covers 16 residues. The CDR3 reads CASSLGVAGGQETQYF. CDR3 coding DNA: TGCGCCAGCAGCTTGGGGGTAGCGGGAGGCCAAGAGACCCAGTACTTC.

This chain uses TRBV19 with TRBJ1-5; TRBD1 aligns across 7 bases. The germline CDR1 and CDR2 sequences are LNHDA and SQIVND (reference sequence). Trimming at V came to 5 bases and at J to 3 bases, leaving 7 bases not matched to a gene. The CDR3 is made up of 15 amino acids. This CDR3 is CASSQGTASNQPQHF. The CDR3 nucleotides are TGTGCCAGTAGTCAGGGGACAGCTTCCAATCAGCCCCAGCATTTT.

This clone was seen once. The rearrangement joins TRBV19 to TRBJ1-5, with 7 positions matching TRBD1. The V segment lost 4 bases and the J segment 0 bases; nucleotides outside the gene matches: 21. This CDR3 is 21 amino acids long. Germline lookup yields CDR1 LNHDA and CDR2 SQIVND (reference sequence). The CDR3 reads CASSTTASGAGGIVSNQPQHF. The CDR3 nucleotides are TGTGCCAGTAGTACGACCGCTTCTGGGGCAGGGGGTATTGTTAGCAATCAGCCCCAGCATTTT.

This clone has more than one count but fewer than ten. The chain links TRBV30 to TRBJ2-1, with 9 bases identical to TRBD2. The CDR3 length is 14 residues. CDR1 and CDR2 (germline): GTSNPN, SVGIG (reference sequence). Trimming at V came to 4 bases and at J to 5 bases, leaving 6 bases not matched to a gene. CDR3 residues: CAWNLAGVNNEQFF. The CDR3 DNA is TGTGCCTGGAATTTAGCGGGAGTCAACAATGAGCAGTTCTTC. Looking up the rest from reference TRBV30 and TRBJ2-1 gives the full variable domain: SQTIHQWPATLVQPVGSPLSLECTVEGTSNPNLYWYRQAAGRGLQLLFYSVGIGQISSEVPQNLSASRPQDRQFILSSKKLLLSDSGFYLCAWNLAGVNNEQFFGPGTRLTVL.

The chain links TRBV27 to TRBJ2-1, with 7 nucleotides matching TRBD2. CDR1 is MNHEY, CDR2 SMNVEV, per germline (reference sequence). The CDR3 covers 17 residues. The V gene end was trimmed by 5 bases and the J gene end by 0 bases; junction bases not matched to a gene: 10. The CDR3 region is CASSPRAGRSSYNEQFF. CDR3 nucleotides: TGTGCCAGCAGTCCCCGAGCGGGGAGGAGCTCCTACAATGAGCAGTTCTTC.

J is TRBJ2-7 and V is TRBV28; D perhaps matches TRBD2 (5 bases). The CDR3 has 12 residues. The germline gives CDR1 MDHEN, CDR2 SYDVKM. Trimming removed 7 bases at V and 2 bases at J, with 9 bases between. The CDR3 protein is CASKEEPYEQYF. The DNA of the CDR3 is TGTGCCAGCAAGGAGGAGCCCTACGAGCAGTACTTC.

V usage is TRBV5-5 and J usage is TRBJ2-1; 7 nucleotides match TRBD1. The CDR3 is 15 amino acids. V shed 6 bases and J 2 bases; nucleotides not matched to a gene: 8. CDR1 SGHKS and CDR2 YYEKEE come from the germline V gene (reference sequence). The DNA of the CDR3 is TGTGCCAGCACCCTCAGACAGGGAGCCTACAATGAGCAGTTCTTC. This codes for CASTLRQGAYNEQFF.

The V call is TRBV7-2, the J call TRBJ2-3; D is ambiguous. This CDR3 comprises 17 residues. The germline V and J ends were trimmed by 1 base and 3 bases, with 17 bases remaining between them. Looked up from germline, CDR1 is SGHTA and CDR2 is FQGNSA. The CDR3 DNA sequence: TGTGCCAGCAGCTTAGGATTTAAGGAGCTAGGAACAGATACGCAGTATTTT. Protein sequence: CASSLGFKELGTDTQYF. Combining the CDR3 with reference TRBV7-2 and TRBJ2-3 gives the whole variable domain GAGVSQSPSNKVTEKGKDVELRCDPISGHTALYWYRQSLGQGLEFLIYFQGNSAPDKSGLPSDRFSAERTGGSVSTLTIQRTQQEDSAVYLCASSLGFKELGTDTQYFGPGTRLTVL.

V is TRBV7-9 and J is TRBJ1-1, with D perhaps TRBD1 (6 bases). Between the trimmed V and J ends, which lost 6 bases and 8 bases, there was a span of 10 bases. The CDR3 covers 11 residues. CDR1 and CDR2 (germline): SEHNR, FQNEAQ (reference sequence). CDR3 coding DNA: TGTGCCAGCAGACAAACAGGGGAAGCTTTCTTT. Protein sequence: CASRQTGEAFF.

This chain uses TRBV30 with TRBJ1-3; D gene unclear. Germline V gives CDR1 GTSNPN, CDR2 SVGIG (reference sequence). The CDR3 spans 11 residues. V was cut by 5 bases and J by 2 bases, with 4 bases left in between. The CDR3 spells CAWVAGNTIYF. CDR3 DNA sequence: TGTGCCTGGGTCGCTGGAAACACCATATATTTT.

The V and J genes are TRBV18 and TRBJ2-7; TRBD2 matches at 8 bases. The CDR3 has 13 amino acids. Trimming cost V 3 bases and J 6 bases; bases outside gene matches: 4. In germline, CDR1 is KGHSH, CDR2 LQKENI. The CDR3 DNA is TGTGCCAGCTCACCCTCCGGGGGGGGCGAGCAGTACTTC. This sequence encodes CASSPSGGGEQYF. The full variable domain, rest sourced from reference TRBV18 and TRBJ2-7, is NAGVMQNPRHLVRRRGQEARLRCSPMKGHSHVYWYRQLPEEGLKFMVYLQKENIIDESGMPKERFSAEFPKEGPSILRIQQVVRGDSAAYFCASSPSGGGEQYFGPGTRLTVT.

V and J are TRBV5-5 and TRBJ1-1, with a tentative D call TRBD1 (6 bases). The ends were cut back, 4 bases at V and 0 bases at J, with 19 bases in the middle. This CDR3 has 17 amino acids. Per the germline V gene, CDR1 is SGHKS and CDR2 is YYEKEE (reference sequence). In nucleotides, the CDR3 is TGTGCCAGCAGCCTGCATCAGACAGGACCCATGAACACTGAAGCTTTCTTT. It encodes CASSLHQTGPMNTEAFF.

The chain has TRBV19 and TRBJ1-3, with 7 bases lining up with TRBD1. CDR1 is LNHDA and CDR2 is SQIVND in the germline V gene (reference sequence). This CDR3 has 15 residues. After removal of 5 bases from V and 0 bases from J, the junction contained 4 bases not matched to a gene. CDR3 DNA sequence: TGTGCCAGTAGTGTGGGACAGAGCTCTGGAAACACCATATATTTT. As protein: CASSVGQSSGNTIYF.

The chain links TRBV9 to TRBJ2-2; D ambiguous. The CDR3 has 15 amino acids. Germline V gene lookup returns CDR1 SGDLS and CDR2 YYNGEE. The V end lost 6 bases, the J end lost 6 bases, and 18 bases lay between the germline ends. The CDR3 region is CASTPPGKLPGELFF. CDR3 coding DNA: TGTGCCAGCACCCCCCCCGGTAAGCTACCCGGGGAGCTGTTTTTT.

This chain joins TRBV9 and TRBJ2-1; 10 bases fit TRBD2. This CDR3 region has 15 residues. V gave up 3 bases and J gave up 9 bases; unmatched junction bases: 9. Germline V gene lookup returns CDR1 SGDLS and CDR2 YYNGEE. The CDR3 bases are TGTGCCAGCAGCGCCCCGACTAGCGGGCTGGGTGAGCAGTTCTTC. Amino acids: CASSAPTSGLGEQFF.

J is TRBJ2-3 and V is TRBV9; D is undetermined. The V gene's germline CDR1 is SGDLS and CDR2 YYNGEE. The germline V and J ends were trimmed by 2 bases and 0 bases, with 10 bases remaining between them. The CDR3 sequence is 15 residues long. CDR3 DNA: TGTGCCAGCAGCGTTGCAGGTATTAGCACAGATACGCAGTATTTT. Translation gives CASSVAGISTDTQYF.

The V gene is TRBV19, the J gene TRBJ2-5; 9 positions agree with TRBD1. Germline loops: CDR1 LNHDA, CDR2 SQIVND (reference sequence). The CDR3 covers 13 residues. J lost 2 bases, V lost 6 bases, and 1 base had no gene match. CDR3 in amino acids: CASRGTGQETQYF. CDR3 sequence (DNA): TGTGCCAGTAGGGGGACAGGGCAAGAGACCCAGTACTTC.

V and J are TRBV6-6 and TRBJ1-4, with 7 bases matching TRBD1. Trimming removed 8 bases from V and 3 bases from J; junction bases left unmatched: 3. The CDR3 is 13 amino acids. CDR1 and CDR2 (germline): MNHNY, SVGAGI (reference sequence). CDR3 bases: TGTGCCAGCGCACAGGGGTCTAATGAAAAACTGTTTTTT. Its protein product is CASAQGSNEKLFF.

V gene TRBV7-9 combines with J gene TRBJ2-1; 9 positions agree with TRBD2. Germline CDR1 reads SEHNR; CDR2 reads FQNEAQ (reference sequence). This CDR3 is built from 15 residues. After removal of 5 bases from V and 0 bases from J, the junction contained 2 bases not matched to a gene. The CDR3 coding sequence is TGTGCCAGCAGCCCGCGGGAGGGCTCCTACAATGAGCAGTTCTTC. This sequence encodes CASSPREGSYNEQFF.

The chain carries TRBV19 and TRBJ2-3; 10 bases match TRBD2. The CDR3 length is 15 residues. After removal of 7 bases from V and 2 bases from J, the junction contained 6 bases not matched to a gene. Germline assignment: CDR1 LNHDA and CDR2 SQIVND (reference sequence). The CDR3 spells CASMVLAGLTDTQYF. In DNA, the CDR3 is TGTGCCAGTATGGTACTAGCGGGACTCACAGATACGCAGTATTTT.

V usage is TRBV9 and J usage is TRBJ1-5; D gene unclear. The CDR3 spans 13 residues. V lost 0 bases and J lost 5, with 6 bases in between. Germline CDR1 SGDLS, CDR2 YYNGEE. The CDR3 DNA follows: TGTGCCAGCAGCGTAGGTTTCGATCAGCCCCAGCATTTT. Translation gives CASSVGFDQPQHF.